This TCR beta chain was retrieved from a study of T cell repertoires in ileal Crohn's disease. Time point in this sample: neoterminal ileum biopsy at postoperative endoscopy, about 6 months after surgery. Only in-frame clones appear in the TCRdb table, and some are missing; sequencing was by immunoSEQ multiplex PCR. Of some 3,000 clones in the sample, approximately 70% are singletons; the top ten hold 15% to 25%. The CDR3 totals 12 residues. V lost 5 bases and J 8 bases, leaving 9 bases between the germline ends. The germline V gene encodes CDR1 SGHTA and CDR2 FQGTGA. Sequenced: ileal tissue. The origin of this receptor is an adult with Crohn's disease. This chain joins TRBV7-3 and TRBJ2-2, with TRBD1 as a possible D gene (5 bases). CDR3 DNA: TGTGCCAGCAGCCCCAGGGCGGGGGAGCTGTTTTTT. Amino acids: CASSPRAGELFF.